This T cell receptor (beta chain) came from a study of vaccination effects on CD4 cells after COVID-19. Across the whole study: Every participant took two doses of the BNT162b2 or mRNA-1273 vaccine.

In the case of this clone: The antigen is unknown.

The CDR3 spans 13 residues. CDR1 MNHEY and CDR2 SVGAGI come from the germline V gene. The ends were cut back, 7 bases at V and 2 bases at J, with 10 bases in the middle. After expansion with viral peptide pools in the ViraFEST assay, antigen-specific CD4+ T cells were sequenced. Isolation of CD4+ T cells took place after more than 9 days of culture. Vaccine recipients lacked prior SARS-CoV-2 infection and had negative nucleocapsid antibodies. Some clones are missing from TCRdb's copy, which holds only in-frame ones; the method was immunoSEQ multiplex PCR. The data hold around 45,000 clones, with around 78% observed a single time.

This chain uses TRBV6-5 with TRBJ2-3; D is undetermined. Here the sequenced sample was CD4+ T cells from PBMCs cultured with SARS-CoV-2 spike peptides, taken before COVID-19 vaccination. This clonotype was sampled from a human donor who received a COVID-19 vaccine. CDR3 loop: CASKDRITDTQYF. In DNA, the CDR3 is TGTGCCAGCAAGGACCGGATCACAGATACGCAGTATTTT.